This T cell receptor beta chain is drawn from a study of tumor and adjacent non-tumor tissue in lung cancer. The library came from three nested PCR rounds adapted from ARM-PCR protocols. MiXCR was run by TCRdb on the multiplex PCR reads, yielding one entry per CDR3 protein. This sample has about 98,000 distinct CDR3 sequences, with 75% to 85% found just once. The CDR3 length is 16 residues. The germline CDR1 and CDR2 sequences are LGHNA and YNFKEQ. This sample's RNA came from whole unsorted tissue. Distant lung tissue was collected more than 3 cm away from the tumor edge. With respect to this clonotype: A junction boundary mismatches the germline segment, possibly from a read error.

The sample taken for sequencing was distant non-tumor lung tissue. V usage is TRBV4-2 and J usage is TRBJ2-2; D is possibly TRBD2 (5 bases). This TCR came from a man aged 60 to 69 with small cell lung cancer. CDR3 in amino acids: CACSQDLRAYTGELFF. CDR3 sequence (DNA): TGTGCGTGCAGCCAAGATCTGAGGGCCTACACCGGGGAACTGTTTTTT.